This T cell receptor (beta chain) was captured by sequencing in a study of shared clonotypes between healthy human individuals. Study in general: CD4 naive and memory got three plates each, CD8 naive two, CD8 memory one. Study-level findings and limits: Memory subsets generally showed smaller estimated richness than naive subsets did.

V was trimmed by 1 base and J by 10 bases, leaving 11 bases between them. The CDR3 runs 13 residues. Germline assignment: CDR1 SGHTA and CDR2 FQGNSA. The method was immunoSEQ multiplex PCR; TCRdb's version includes in-frame clones alone and lacks a portion of them. Counted here are millions of clones, 90% to 95% occurring once; the ten biggest clones make up around 0.14%. Comment on this clone: Its antigen is not known.

Specimen: naive CD4+ T cells sorted from blood. The subset was: CD45RA+ positively selected. This clonotype was obtained from a man between 18 and 29 years old in good health. The rearrangement uses TRBV7-2 and TRBJ2-1; D is uncertain. The CDR3 nucleotides read TGTGCCAGCAGCTTAGGACCGACCTCCGAGCAGTTCTTC. Encoded protein: CASSLGPTSEQFF.